This TCR beta chain is from a study of shared clonotypes between healthy human individuals. Germline CDR1 is MNHNY and CDR2 is SVGAGI (reference sequence). Trimming took 6 bases from V and 0 from J, leaving 18 bases between them. There are 16 residues in the CDR3. Profiled with immunoSEQ multiplex PCR; TCRdb holds only in-frame clones, not every one. Of more than 1,200,000 clones listed, approximately 98.5% are singletons. Sample: naive CD4+ T cells sorted from blood. The subset is: CD45RA+ positively selected. The sequence derives from a man aged 30-40 years in good health. V is TRBV6-6 and J is TRBJ2-7; no definite D call. CDR3 amino acids: CASRGRRRLLSYEQYF. Here the CDR3 DNA reads TGTGCCAGCAGGGGTAGACGGCGCCTACTCTCCTACGAGCAGTACTTC.